This T cell receptor beta chain was captured by sequencing in a study of cytomegalovirus exposure and HLA in healthy donors. Germline CDR1 SGHRS, CDR2 YFSETQ. J lost 5 bases, V lost 3 bases, and 6 bases had no gene match. The CDR3 runs to 14 residues. PCR involved 60 Vbeta and 13 Jbeta primers. Measured with immunoSEQ multiplex PCR; TCRdb has only the in-frame clones, and not every one. Of over 200,000 clones in the sample, roughly 68% are singletons; the top ten hold 2.6%. The chain employs TRBV5-1 and TRBJ2-7; TRBD1 matches 9 bases. The TCR was taken from a man aged 35 to 55 in good health and CMV-seropositive. Material: PBMCs. Written as DNA, the CDR3 is TGCGCCAGCAGCTCCCAGACAGGGGGGGACGAGCAGTACTTC. Encoded protein: CASSSQTGGDEQYF.